A single sample gave rise to the 26 T cell receptor beta chains below, sequenced in a study of shared clonotypes between healthy human individuals. Using immunoSEQ multiplex PCR, the repertoire was profiled, and TCRdb retains in-frame clones only, with some absent. The table has fewer than 550,000 clones, 75% to 80% seen once. Sequences were obtained from PBMCs. The origin of the receptors is a woman aged 40 to 50 in good health. Some clones in this sample may be carry-over from other donors' samples.

The rearrangement links TRBV29-1 to TRBJ1-2, with D hard to call. V lost 7 bases to trimming and J lost 8 bases, with 14 bases between them. This CDR3 contains 11 residues. Germline values: CDR1 SQVTM, CDR2 ANQGSEA. Here the CDR3 reads CSGQVSAGYTF. CDR3 coding DNA: TGCAGCGGGCAGGTATCCGCGGGCTACACCTTC.

This chain uses TRBV30 with TRBJ2-1, with D possibly matching TRBD2 (6 bases). The V end was cut by 5 bases, the J end by 8 bases, with 10 bases between. The CDR3 has 11 residues. The germline CDR1 and CDR2 sequences are GTSNPN and SVGIG (reference sequence). Here the CDR3 reads CAWGGVHEQFF. CDR3 DNA: TGTGCCTGGGGAGGGGTCCATGAGCAGTTCTTC.

This chain joins TRBV9 and TRBJ2-5; 11 nucleotides agree with TRBD1. Germline assignment: CDR1 SGDLS and CDR2 YYNGEE. J was trimmed by 5 bases and V by 7 bases; bases with no gene match: 10. This CDR3 is 15 amino acids long. The CDR3 region is CASESGQGAVETQYF. CDR3 DNA sequence: TGTGCCAGCGAATCAGGACAGGGGGCCGTCGAGACCCAGTACTTC.

This chain links TRBV28 with TRBJ1-4; the D gene is possibly TRBD1 (6 bases). The CDR3 spans 15 residues. V dropped 6 bases and J dropped 4 bases, with 15 bases sitting between them. Germline CDR1 is MDHEN and CDR2 is SYDVKM. Here the CDR3 reads CASSPGGQRNEKLFF. Written as DNA, the CDR3 is TGTGCCAGCAGCCCCGGTGGACAGCGTAATGAAAAACTGTTTTTT.

The J gene is TRBJ2-1, the V gene TRBV7-5; the table's D call of TRBD2 was not tested on the DNA. TRBV7-5 is an annotated pseudogene. The CDR3 spans 14 residues. CDR3: CVRSGLAGRNEQFF. In DNA, the CDR3 is TGTGTCAGAAGTGGACTAGCGGGACGCAATGAGCAGTTCTTC.

The V call is TRBV11-2, the J call TRBJ2-1, with TRBD2 matching 9 bases. The V segment lost 3 bases and the J segment 2 bases; nucleotides outside the gene matches: 2. The CDR3 extends over 15 amino acids. Germline V lookup: CDR1 SGHAT, CDR2 FQNNGV. The CDR3 is CASSFSSGAYNEQFF. CDR3 DNA: TGTGCCAGCAGCTTTTCTAGCGGGGCCTACAATGAGCAGTTCTTC.

This chain uses TRBV7-9 with TRBJ2-3, with TRBD1 matching 7 bases. Losses at the gene ends were 1 base for V and 4 bases for J; bases not matched to a gene: 5. The germline V gene has CDR1 SEHNR and CDR2 FQNEAQ (reference sequence). This CDR3 region has 15 residues. DNA for the CDR3: TGTGCCAGCAGCTTAGGACTCACAGGGGCAGATACGCAGTATTTT. Protein: CASSLGLTGADTQYF.

V gene TRBV4-1 combines with J gene TRBJ2-2; 10 nucleotides line up with TRBD2. V trimming: 4 bases; J trimming: 2 bases; junction bases outside the gene matches: 10. The germline V gene has CDR1 MGHRA and CDR2 YSYEKL. CDR3 length: 18 amino acids. For the CDR3, the DNA is TGCGCCAGCAGCCCGCCCCCCCTAGCGGGGGAAAACACCGGGGAGCTGTTTTTT. Translation gives CASSPPPLAGENTGELFF.

The rearrangement links TRBV28 to TRBJ1-2; TRBD1 might be the D (5 bases). Trimming pared 6 bases from V and 3 bases from J, leaving 14 bases between. CDR3 length: 14 residues. Germline V lookup: CDR1 MDHEN, CDR2 SYDVKM. The CDR3, as DNA: TGTGCCAGCAGCCCCCCTCGGGGCCACTATGGCTACACCTTC. It specifies CASSPPRGHYGYTF.

This clone was detected only a few times. This chain uses TRBV19 with TRBJ2-2; 13 bases are shared with TRBD2. CDR1 LNHDA and CDR2 SQIVND come from the germline V gene (reference sequence). V was clipped by 5 bases and J by 8 bases; unmatched bases: 5. The CDR3 extends over 15 amino acids. The chain's CDR3 is CASSSGLAGKGELFF. The DNA of the CDR3 is TGTGCCAGTAGTTCGGGACTAGCGGGAAAAGGGGAGCTGTTTTTT.

A single count supports this clone. The rearrangement uses TRBV6-4 and TRBJ2-3; possibly TRBD1 for D (6 bases). Trimming took 2 bases from V and 1 from J, leaving 10 bases between them. The germline CDR1 and CDR2 sequences are MRHNA and SNTAGT. CDR3 size: 15 residues. The CDR3 DNA is TGTGCCAGCAGTGACAGGGGACACCGCACAGATACGCAGTATTTT. This sequence encodes CASSDRGHRTDTQYF.

This sequence joins TRBV4-1 and TRBJ2-7, with 9 nucleotides matching TRBD2. The length of the CDR3 is 17 residues. Trimming cost V 1 base and J 5 bases; bases outside gene matches: 12. Germline assignment: CDR1 MGHRA and CDR2 YSYEKL. In nucleotides, the CDR3 is TGCGCCAGCAGCCAAGTTAGGGCCGGACTAGCGCGCGACGAGCAGTACTTC. Residues: CASSQVRAGLARDEQYF.

A single count supports this clone. The chain carries TRBV10-2 and TRBJ1-4; 9 bases fit TRBD1. The length of the CDR3 is 19 residues. Germline V gene lookup returns CDR1 WSHSY and CDR2 SAAADI. Unmatched junction bases numbered 20, after V lost 4 bases and J lost 8 bases. CDR3 in DNA: TGCGCCAGCAGTGTGACAGGGGGAGATAAAGGAAGTCGTGGGGAAAAACTGTTTTTT. It is translated as CASSVTGGDKGSRGEKLFF.

The chain combines TRBV7-2 with TRBJ2-5; TRBD1 is a possible D gene (6 bases). The CDR3 has 15 residues. V was trimmed by 5 bases and J by 1 base, leaving 14 bases between them. Germline V gene data show CDR1 as SGHTA and CDR2 as FQGNSA. The CDR3 sequence: CASSALTGFQETQYF. The DNA of the CDR3 is TGTGCCAGCAGCGCGCTGACAGGCTTCCAAGAGACCCAGTACTTC. The whole variable domain, filled in from reference TRBV7-2 and TRBJ2-5, reads GAGVSQSPSNKVTEKGKDVELRCDPISGHTALYWYRQSLGQGLEFLIYFQGNSAPDKSGLPSDRFSAERTGGSVSTLTIQRTQQEDSAVYLCASSALTGFQETQYFGPGTRLLVL.

The chain carries TRBV6-6 and TRBJ2-7; 7 nucleotides align to TRBD1. The CDR3 loop spans 13 amino acids. V gave up 5 bases and J gave up 4 bases; unmatched junction bases: 5. The germline V gene has CDR1 MNHNY and CDR2 SVGAGI (reference sequence). The DNA for the CDR3 is TGTGCCAGCAGTGGGGACAGAAGTTACGAGCAGTACTTC. Residues: CASSGDRSYEQYF.

This clone was found a few times. Other DNA sequences in the sample encode the same CDR3. The chain couples TRBV9 to TRBJ2-1; 8 nucleotides line up with TRBD2. The V gene end was trimmed by 2 bases and the J gene end by 4 bases; junction bases not matched to a gene: 5. The germline V gene has CDR1 SGDLS and CDR2 YYNGEE. The CDR3 extends over 15 amino acids. The chain's CDR3 is CASSVVTSGYNEQFF. The CDR3 bases are TGTGCCAGCAGCGTGGTAACTAGCGGATACAATGAGCAGTTCTTC.

The genes are TRBV4-3 and TRBJ2-1; 9 nucleotides match TRBD1. Trimming at V came to 4 bases and at J to 2 bases, leaving 9 bases not matched to a gene. CDR1 and CDR2 from the germline V gene are LGHNA and YSLEER. The CDR3 is 17 amino acids. The CDR3 DNA reads as TGCGCCAGCAGCCCGCGCCAAACAGGGGGCCCCTACAATGAGCAGTTCTTC. Amino acid sequence: CASSPRQTGGPYNEQFF.

This clone was observed a handful of times. The chain couples TRBV5-1 to TRBJ2-1; 9 bases match TRBD2. The CDR3 is made up of 17 amino acids. Germline V CDR1 and CDR2: SGHRS, YFSETQ. J lost 3 bases, V lost 0 bases, and 7 bases had no gene match. The CDR3 is CASSLGSSGRFYNEQFF. DNA for the CDR3: TGCGCCAGCAGCTTGGGTTCCAGCGGGAGGTTCTACAATGAGCAGTTCTTC.

The sample holds many counts of this clone. The chain combines TRBV25-1 with TRBJ2-7, with D perhaps TRBD1 or TRBD2 (5 bases each). The CDR3 is 12 amino acids. Germline-derived CDR1 and CDR2 are MGHDK and SYGVNS. V was cut by 6 bases and J by 5 bases, with 11 bases left in between. CDR3 in amino acids: CASSRESDEQYF. CDR3 in DNA: TGTGCCAGCAGCAGGGAGTCGGACGAGCAGTACTTC.

The V and J genes are TRBV18 and TRBJ2-7, with D tentatively TRBD1 (6 bases). V lost 5 bases to trimming and J lost 2 bases, with 19 bases between them. Germline values: CDR1 KGHSH, CDR2 LQKENI. This CDR3 is built from 16 residues. CDR3 loop: CASSARPGQTPYEQYF. The CDR3 nucleotides read TGTGCCAGCTCAGCCCGACCCGGACAGACCCCCTACGAGCAGTACTTC.

The chain couples TRBV28 to TRBJ2-7; TRBD2 aligns across 10 bases. The V segment lost 3 bases and the J segment 2 bases; nucleotides outside the gene matches: 4. Germline values: CDR1 MDHEN, CDR2 SYDVKM. This CDR3 comprises 15 residues. CDR3 amino acids: CASSFSSGRPYEQYF. In DNA, the CDR3 is TGTGCCAGCAGTTTTTCTAGCGGGAGACCCTACGAGCAGTACTTC.

The rearrangement uses TRBV30 and TRBJ1-1, with D hard to call. V was cut by 3 bases and J by 5 bases, with 13 bases left in between. Germline lookup yields CDR1 GTSNPN and CDR2 SVGIG (reference sequence). The CDR3 is made up of 13 amino acids. This CDR3 is CAWSARPRTEAFF. The CDR3 DNA reads as TGTGCCTGGAGCGCCAGGCCGCGGACTGAAGCTTTCTTT.

This clone has a handful of counts. The V and J genes are TRBV5-1 and TRBJ2-1; D is perhaps TRBD1 or TRBD2 (6 bases each). CDR3 length: 14 residues. Germline V gene data show CDR1 as SGHRS and CDR2 as YFSETQ. The V end was cut by 3 bases, the J end by 6 bases, with 13 bases between. CDR3 in DNA: TGCGCCAGCAGCTCAGGGGTGGAGGGCAATGAGCAGTTCTTC. It encodes CASSSGVEGNEQFF.

V gene TRBV7-6 combines with J gene TRBJ1-5; 8 bases match TRBD1. Germline CDR1 and CDR2: SGHVS and FNYEAQ. Trimming cost V 5 bases and J 5 bases; bases outside gene matches: 8. The CDR3 sequence is 15 residues long. In nucleotides, the CDR3 is TGTGCCAGCAGCGAGGGGGACAGGAATTATCAGCCCCAGCATTTT. This codes for CASSEGDRNYQPQHF.

This clone was observed a single time. This chain uses TRBV7-2 with TRBJ2-1; a weak D match, TRBD1 (5 bases). Deletions cut 7 bases from V and 5 bases from J, with 21 bases between. This CDR3 is built from 16 residues. Germline CDR1 is SGHTA and CDR2 is FQGNSA. The CDR3 here is CASTKGVPSLNNEQFF. In DNA form, the CDR3 reads TGTGCCAGCACCAAAGGGGTACCTTCACTAAACAATGAGCAGTTCTTC. The full variable domain, in which reference TRBV7-2 and TRBJ2-1 provide the parts outside the CDR3, is GAGVSQSPSNKVTEKGKDVELRCDPISGHTALYWYRQSLGQGLEFLIYFQGNSAPDKSGLPSDRFSAERTGGSVSTLTIQRTQQEDSAVYLCASTKGVPSLNNEQFFGPGTRLTVL.

V is TRBV28 and J is TRBJ2-7; 13 bases are shared with TRBD2. Per germline, CDR1 MDHEN and CDR2 SYDVKM. This CDR3 comprises 16 residues. The ends lost 4 bases at V and 2 bases at J; junction bases unmatched: 5. CDR3 region: CASSWPTSGRAYEQYF. CDR3 nucleotide sequence: TGTGCCAGCAGTTGGCCAACTAGCGGGAGGGCCTACGAGCAGTACTTC.